The clone carrying this T cell receptor beta chain was counted many times. The data were taken from a study of human T cells and chemical hapten exposure. Time point indicated: patch test 1, 2 weeks after DPC sensitization. Specified treatment: therapeutic diphenylcyclopropenone sensitization with weekly scalp DPC. One entry per CDR3 protein, called by TCRdb with MiXCR from the RACE reads. The sample lists approximately 400,000 distinct CDR3 sequences, about 4.4% occurring once. Unmatched junction bases numbered 5, after V lost 5 bases and J lost 2 bases. Germline V gives CDR1 SGHAT, CDR2 FQNNGV. The CDR3 spans 15 residues.

This chain uses TRBV11-2 with TRBJ2-5; TRBD1 agrees at 10 bases. The sample was whole blood, taken in connection with sensitization to the hapten diphenylcyclopropenone (DPC). The receptor comes from a woman aged 50 to 60 with alopecia areata. Some clones in this sample may be carry-over from other donors' samples. CDR3 region: CASSHRDRGQETQYF. Here the CDR3 DNA reads TGTGCCAGCAGCCACCGGGACAGGGGTCAAGAGACCCAGTACTTC.